The rows below give T cell receptor beta chains drawn from one sample of a study of T cells in Graves' hyperthyroidism and ophthalmopathy. TCRdb processed the multiplex PCR reads anew with MiXCR; each CDR3 protein has one entry. This repertoire shows about 640,000 distinct CDR3 sequences, around 13% found once; its top ten account for around 12%. Sequences were obtained from blood. These TCRs come from a woman aged 45 to 65 with Graves' ophthalmopathy. Each CDR3 is given with its conserved first and last residue. The order of the fields is D gene, J gene, clone size, V gene, CDR3 DNA, CDR3 protein. A D gene is named only where the DNA matches it firmly. The size entry is marked missing in some rows and otherwise reads once, few, many or a size class.

NA TRBJ2-7 many TRBV6-1 TGTGCCAGCACCGAGCAGGGCAGTACCTACGAGCAGTACTTC CASTEQGSTYEQYF
TRBD1 TRBJ1-2 few TRBV27 TGTGCCAGCAGTCCTACAGGGGTACGGCGGGATGGCTACACCTTC CASSPTGVRRDGYTF
TRBD2 TRBJ2-1 many TRBV2 TGTGCCAGCAGAAGACTAGCGGGAGGTTCCTACAATGAGCAGTTCTTC CASRRLAGGSYNEQFF
TRBD2 TRBJ2-1 few TRBV20-1 TGCAGTGCGGGGGGCGGGGGGGGCAATGAGCAGTTCTTC CSAGGGGGNEQFF
NA TRBJ2-5 many TRBV5-8 TGTGCCAGCAGCAGAGACAGAGGGGAGACCCAGTACTTC CASSRDRGETQYF
NA TRBJ2-3 many TRBV5-1 TGCGCCAGCAGCTCCCGAGACACAGATACGCAGTATTTT CASSSRDTDTQYF
TRBD2 TRBJ2-1 many TRBV6-1 TGTGCCAGCAGTCCGGGACTAGCGTGGAATGAGCAGTTCTTC CASSPGLAWNEQFF
NA TRBJ1-2 many TRBV2 TGTGCCAGCAGTAACGGACGTAGGGACGGCTACACCTTC CASSNGRRDGYTF
NA TRBJ2-5 NA TRBV20-1 TGCAGTGCTAGAGACCCGAGCGGCAGGGGAGAGACCCAGTACTTC CSARDPSGRGETQYF
NA TRBJ1-1 many TRBV15 TGTGCCACCAGCAGAGGAGCAGGGATCATCACTGAAGCTTTCTTT CATSRGAGIITEAFF
NA TRBJ1-1 many TRBV12-3/TRBV12-4 TGTGCCAGCAGTTTGAGACAGATTGAAGCTTTCTTT CASSLRQIEAFF
TRBD1 TRBJ2-2 few TRBV6-1 TGTGCCACCAAACCCTACAGGGGGCTCTCCGGGGAGCTGTTTTTT CATKPYRGLSGELFF
NA TRBJ2-7 many TRBV20-1 TGCAGTGCCCTCCCAGTAAGCTCCTACGAGCAGTACTTC CSALPVSSYEQYF
TRBD1 TRBJ2-1 NA TRBV27 TGTGCCAGCGGGCCGGACAGGGGAGGCTACAATGAGCAGTTCTTC CASGPDRGGYNEQFF
TRBD1 TRBJ2-7 many TRBV20-1 TGCAGTGCGACCGGGACAGGGATCTACGAGCAGTACTTC CSATGTGIYEQYF
TRBD2 TRBJ2-1 NA TRBV7-9 TGTGCCAGCAGCGAAGCGGGAGGGGAGTTCTTC CASSEAGGEFF
TRBD1 TRBJ2-7 NA TRBV29-1 TGCAGCGTTGAACACGCGAGACAGGGGGGACGCGAGCAGTACTTC CSVEHARQGGREQYF
NA TRBJ2-5 NA TRBV28 NA CASSSSDREETQYF
NA TRBJ1-1 many TRBV11-2 TGTGCCAGCAGCTCATCGGGTCGGGACCACGAAGCTTTCTTT CASSSSGRDHEAFF
TRBD2 TRBJ2-1 few TRBV7-6 TGTGCCAGCAGCTTAGAGCTAGCGGGAGCGACCTACAATGAGCAGTTCTTC CASSLELAGATYNEQFF